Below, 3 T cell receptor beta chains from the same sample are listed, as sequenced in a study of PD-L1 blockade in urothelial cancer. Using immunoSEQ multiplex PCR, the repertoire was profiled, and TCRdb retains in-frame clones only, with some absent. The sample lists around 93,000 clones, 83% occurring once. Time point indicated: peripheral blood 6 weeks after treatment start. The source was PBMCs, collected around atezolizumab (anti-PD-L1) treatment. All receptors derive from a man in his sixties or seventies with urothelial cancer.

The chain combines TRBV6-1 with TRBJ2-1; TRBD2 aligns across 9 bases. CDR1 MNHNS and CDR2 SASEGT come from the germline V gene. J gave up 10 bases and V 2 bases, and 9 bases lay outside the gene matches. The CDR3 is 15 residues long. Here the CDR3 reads CASSERTSDGKEQFF. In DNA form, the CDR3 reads TGTGCCAGCAGTGAAAGGACTAGCGATGGGAAAGAGCAGTTCTTC.

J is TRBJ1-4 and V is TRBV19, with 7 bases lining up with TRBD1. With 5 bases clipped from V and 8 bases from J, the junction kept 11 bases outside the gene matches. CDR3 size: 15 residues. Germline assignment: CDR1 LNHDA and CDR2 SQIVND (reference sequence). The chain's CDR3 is CASSSSGTVGEKLFF. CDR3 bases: TGTGCCAGTAGTTCGTCCGGGACAGTAGGAGAAAAACTGTTTTTT.

CDR3 coding DNA: TGCGCCAGCAGCTTGGGATGGCGGGGGAACACTGAAGCTTTCTTT. Its translation: CASSLGWRGNTEAFF. J is TRBJ1-1 and V is TRBV5-1, with D uncertain. The germline V and J ends were trimmed by 0 bases and 1 base, with 10 bases remaining between them. Germline CDR1 is SGHRS and CDR2 is YFSETQ. The CDR3 is 15 amino acids.